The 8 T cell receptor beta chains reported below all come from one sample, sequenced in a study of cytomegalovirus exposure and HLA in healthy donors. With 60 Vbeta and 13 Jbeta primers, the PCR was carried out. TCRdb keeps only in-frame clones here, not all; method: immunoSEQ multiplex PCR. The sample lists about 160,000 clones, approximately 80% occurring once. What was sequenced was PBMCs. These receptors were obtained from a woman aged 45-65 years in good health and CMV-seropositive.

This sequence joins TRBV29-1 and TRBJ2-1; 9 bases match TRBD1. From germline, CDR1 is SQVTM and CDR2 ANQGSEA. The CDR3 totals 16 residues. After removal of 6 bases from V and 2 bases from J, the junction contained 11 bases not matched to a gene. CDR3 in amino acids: CSVGGAGQGTYNEQFF. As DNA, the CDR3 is TGCAGCGTCGGTGGCGCGGGACAGGGAACCTACAATGAGCAGTTCTTC.

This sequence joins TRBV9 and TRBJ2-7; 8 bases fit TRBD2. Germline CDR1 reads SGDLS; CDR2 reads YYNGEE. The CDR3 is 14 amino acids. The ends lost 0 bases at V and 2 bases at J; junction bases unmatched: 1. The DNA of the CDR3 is TGTGCCAGCAGCGTAGAAGCGGGGGCCTACGAGCAGTACTTC. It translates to CASSVEAGAYEQYF.

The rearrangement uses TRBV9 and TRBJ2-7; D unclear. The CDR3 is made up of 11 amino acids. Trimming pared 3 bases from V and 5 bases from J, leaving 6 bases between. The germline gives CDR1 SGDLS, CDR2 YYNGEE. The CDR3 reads CASSALNEQYF. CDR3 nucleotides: TGTGCCAGCAGCGCCCTTAACGAGCAGTACTTC.

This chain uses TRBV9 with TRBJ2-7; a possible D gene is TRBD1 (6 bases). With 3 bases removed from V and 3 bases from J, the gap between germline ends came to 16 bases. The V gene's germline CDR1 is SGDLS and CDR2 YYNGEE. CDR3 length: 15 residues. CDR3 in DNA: TGTGCCAGCAGCGCTACACAGGGAGCCTTCTACGAGCAGTACTTC. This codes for CASSATQGAFYEQYF.

CDR3 nucleotides: TGTGCCAGTAGTATTGGCCAGGGGAATTTATATCAGCCCCAGCATTTT. This encodes CASSIGQGNLYQPQHF. The chain recombines TRBV19 with TRBJ1-5, with TRBD1 as a possible D gene (6 bases). V lost 3 bases and J lost 5, with 17 bases in between. The V gene's germline CDR1 is LNHDA and CDR2 SQIVND (reference sequence). The CDR3 runs to 16 residues.

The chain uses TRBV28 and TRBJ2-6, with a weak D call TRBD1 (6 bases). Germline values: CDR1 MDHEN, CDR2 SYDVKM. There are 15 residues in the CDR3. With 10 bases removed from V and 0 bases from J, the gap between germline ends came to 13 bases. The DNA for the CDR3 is TGTGCCACCACATTAGGGGGCTCTGGGGCCAACGTCCTGACTTTC. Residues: CATTLGGSGANVLTF.

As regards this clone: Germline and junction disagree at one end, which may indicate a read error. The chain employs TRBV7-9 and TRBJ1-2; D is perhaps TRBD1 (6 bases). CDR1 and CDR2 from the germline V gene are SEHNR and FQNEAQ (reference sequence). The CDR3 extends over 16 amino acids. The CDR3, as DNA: TGTTCCAGCAGCTTAGCAGAACTCAGGGGAGGGTATGGCTACACCTTC. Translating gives CSSSLAELRGGYGYTF.

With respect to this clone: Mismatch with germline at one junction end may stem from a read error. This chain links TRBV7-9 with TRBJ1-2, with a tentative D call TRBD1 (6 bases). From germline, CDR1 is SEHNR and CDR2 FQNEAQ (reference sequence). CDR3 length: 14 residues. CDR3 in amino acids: CSSSLGQLNYGYTF. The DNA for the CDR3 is TGTTCCAGCAGCTTAGGACAGCTTAACTATGGCTACACCTTC.